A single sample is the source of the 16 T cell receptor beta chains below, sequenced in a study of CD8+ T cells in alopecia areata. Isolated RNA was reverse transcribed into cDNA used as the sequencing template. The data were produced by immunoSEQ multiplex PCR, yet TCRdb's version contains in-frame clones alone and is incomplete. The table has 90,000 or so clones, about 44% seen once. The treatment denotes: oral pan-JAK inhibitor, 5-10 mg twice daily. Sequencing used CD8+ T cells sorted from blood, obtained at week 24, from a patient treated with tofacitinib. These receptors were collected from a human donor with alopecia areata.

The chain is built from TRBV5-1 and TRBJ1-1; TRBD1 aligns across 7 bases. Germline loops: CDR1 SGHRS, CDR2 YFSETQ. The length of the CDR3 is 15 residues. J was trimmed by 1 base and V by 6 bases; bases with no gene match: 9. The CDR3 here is CASTEWTGKNTEAFF. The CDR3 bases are TGCGCCAGCACCGAGTGGACAGGCAAGAACACTGAAGCTTTCTTT.

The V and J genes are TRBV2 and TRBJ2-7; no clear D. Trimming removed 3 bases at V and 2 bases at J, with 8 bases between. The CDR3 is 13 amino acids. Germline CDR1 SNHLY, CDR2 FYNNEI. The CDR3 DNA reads TGTGCCAGCAGTGAGGTTGGGGCCTACGAGCAGTACTTC. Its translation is CASSEVGAYEQYF.

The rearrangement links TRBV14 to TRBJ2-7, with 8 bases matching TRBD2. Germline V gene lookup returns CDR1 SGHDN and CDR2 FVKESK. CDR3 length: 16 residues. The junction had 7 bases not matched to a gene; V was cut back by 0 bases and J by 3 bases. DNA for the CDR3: TGTGCCAGCAGCCAAGAAGCTAGCGGGTTGTACTACGAGCAGTACTTC. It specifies CASSQEASGLYYEQYF. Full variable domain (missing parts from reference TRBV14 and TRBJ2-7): EAGVTQFPSHSVIEKGQTVTLRCDPISGHDNLYWYRRVMGKEIKFLLHFVKESKQDESGMPNNRFLAERTGGTYSTLKVQPAELEDSGVYFCASSQEASGLYYEQYFGPGTRLTVT.

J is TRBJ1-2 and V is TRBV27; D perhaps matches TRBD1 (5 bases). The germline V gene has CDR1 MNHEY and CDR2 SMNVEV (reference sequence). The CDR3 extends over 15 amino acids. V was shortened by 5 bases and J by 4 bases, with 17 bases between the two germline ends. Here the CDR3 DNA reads TGTGCCAGCAGTCCCCGGGGAGGGCAGGGCTATGGCTACACCTTC. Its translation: CASSPRGGQGYGYTF.

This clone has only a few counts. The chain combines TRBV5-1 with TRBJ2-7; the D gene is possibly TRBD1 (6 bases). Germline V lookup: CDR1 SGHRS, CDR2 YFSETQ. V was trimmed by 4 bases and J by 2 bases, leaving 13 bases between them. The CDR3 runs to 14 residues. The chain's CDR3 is CASSQGEGAYEQYF. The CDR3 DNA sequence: TGCGCCAGCAGCCAAGGCGAGGGGGCCTACGAGCAGTACTTC.

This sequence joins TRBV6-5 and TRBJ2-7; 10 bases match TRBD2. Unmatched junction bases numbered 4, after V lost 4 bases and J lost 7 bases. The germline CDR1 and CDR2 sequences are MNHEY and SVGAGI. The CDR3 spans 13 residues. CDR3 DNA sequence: TGTGCCAGCAGTTCGGGACTAGCGCCTGAGCAGTACTTC. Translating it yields CASSSGLAPEQYF.

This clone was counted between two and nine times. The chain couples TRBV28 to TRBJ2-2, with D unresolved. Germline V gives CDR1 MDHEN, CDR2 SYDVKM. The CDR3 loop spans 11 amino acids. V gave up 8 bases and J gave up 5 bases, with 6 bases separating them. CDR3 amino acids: CASGLTGELFF. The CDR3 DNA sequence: TGTGCCAGCGGGCTGACCGGGGAGCTGTTTTTT.

The CDR3 nucleotides are TGTGCCAGCAGCGTAGGGGACTGGATATACAATGAGCAGTTCTTC. Its protein is CASSVGDWIYNEQFF. The chain employs TRBV9 and TRBJ2-1, with D perhaps matching TRBD2 (6 bases). The CDR3 has 15 amino acids. Germline V gene sequence: CDR1 SGDLS, CDR2 YYNGEE. V lost 0 bases and J 4 bases, leaving 11 bases between the germline ends.

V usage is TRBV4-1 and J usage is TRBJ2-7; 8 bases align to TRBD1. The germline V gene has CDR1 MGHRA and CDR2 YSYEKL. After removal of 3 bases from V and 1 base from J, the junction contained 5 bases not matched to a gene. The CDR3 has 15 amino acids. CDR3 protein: CASSQGTGRSYEQYF. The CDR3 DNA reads TGCGCCAGCAGCCAGGGGACAGGTCGGTCCTACGAGCAGTACTTC.

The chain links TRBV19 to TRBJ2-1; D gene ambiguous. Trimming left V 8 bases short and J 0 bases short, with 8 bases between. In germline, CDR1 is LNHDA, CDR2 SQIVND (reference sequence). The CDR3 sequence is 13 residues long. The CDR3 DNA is TGTGCCAGTGGGTTTAGCTCCTACAATGAGCAGTTCTTC. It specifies CASGFSSYNEQFF.

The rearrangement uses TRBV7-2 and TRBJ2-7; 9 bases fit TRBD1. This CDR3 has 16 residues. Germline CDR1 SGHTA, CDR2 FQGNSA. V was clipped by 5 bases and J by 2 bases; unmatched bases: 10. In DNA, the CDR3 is TGTGCCAGCAGCGCGGCGCGGGACAGGGCACCCTACGAGCAGTACTTC. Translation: CASSAARDRAPYEQYF. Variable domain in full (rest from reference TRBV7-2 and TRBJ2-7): GAGVSQSPSNKVTEKGKDVELRCDPISGHTALYWYRQSLGQGLEFLIYFQGNSAPDKSGLPSDRFSAERTGGSVSTLTIQRTQQEDSAVYLCASSAARDRAPYEQYFGPGTRLTVT.

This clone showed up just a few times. The CDR3 region has the DNA TGCAGCGTTGTATCGGGGAGTCGGGAGCACGCCACCGGGGAGCTGTTTTTT. Protein sequence: CSVVSGSREHATGELFF. V gene TRBV29-1 combines with J gene TRBJ2-2; D perhaps matches TRBD2 (6 bases). CDR3 length equals 17 residues. CDR1 and CDR2 (germline): SQVTM, ANQGSEA. Trimming removed 4 bases at V and 4 bases at J, with 22 bases between.

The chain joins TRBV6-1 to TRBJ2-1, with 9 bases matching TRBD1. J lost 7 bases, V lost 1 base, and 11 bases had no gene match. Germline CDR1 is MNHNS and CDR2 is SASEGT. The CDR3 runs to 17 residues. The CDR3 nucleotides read TGTGCCAGCAGTGAAGGGACAGGGGCGAATACGGGGAATGAGCAGTTCTTC. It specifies CASSEGTGANTGNEQFF.

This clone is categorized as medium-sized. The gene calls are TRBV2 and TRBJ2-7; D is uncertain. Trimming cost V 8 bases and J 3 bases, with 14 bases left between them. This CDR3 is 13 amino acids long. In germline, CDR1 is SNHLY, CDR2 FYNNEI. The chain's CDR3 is CASRPQDGYEQYF. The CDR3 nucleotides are TGTGCCAGCCGACCTCAGGACGGCTACGAGCAGTACTTC. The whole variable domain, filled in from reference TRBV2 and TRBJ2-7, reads EPEVTQTPSHQVTQMGQEVILRCVPISNHLYFYWYRQILGQKVEFLVSFYNNEISEKSEIFDDQFSVERPDGSNFTLKIRSTKLEDSAMYFCASRPQDGYEQYFGPGTRLTVT.

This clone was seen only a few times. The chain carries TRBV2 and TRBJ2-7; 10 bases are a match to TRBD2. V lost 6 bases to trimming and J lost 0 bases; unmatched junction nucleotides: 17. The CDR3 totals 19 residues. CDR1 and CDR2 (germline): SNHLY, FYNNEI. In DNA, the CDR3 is TGTGCCAGCAGGAACACAGCAGGAAGGGCTAGCGGGGGCTCCTACGAGCAGTACTTC. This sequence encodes CASRNTAGRASGGSYEQYF.

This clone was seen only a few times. The CDR3, as DNA: TGTGCCAGCAAACCTCGCGGGAGAAATTTAAATGAGCAGTTCTTC. Translating gives CASKPRGRNLNEQFF. The chain links TRBV27 to TRBJ2-1; 7 bases fit TRBD2. There are 15 residues in the CDR3. Per germline, CDR1 MNHEY and CDR2 SMNVEV (reference sequence). Germline trimming cut 7 bases from V and 7 bases from J; bases unmatched to any gene: 13.